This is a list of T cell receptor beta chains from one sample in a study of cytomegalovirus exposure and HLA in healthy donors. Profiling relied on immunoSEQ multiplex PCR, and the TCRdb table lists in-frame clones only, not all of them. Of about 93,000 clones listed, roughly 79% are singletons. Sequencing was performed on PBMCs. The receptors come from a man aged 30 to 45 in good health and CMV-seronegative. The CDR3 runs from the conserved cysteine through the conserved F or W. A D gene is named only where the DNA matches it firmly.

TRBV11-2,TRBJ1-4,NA,CASTKGVGYNEKLFF
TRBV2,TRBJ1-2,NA,CASRVTQYGYTF
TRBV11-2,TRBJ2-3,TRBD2,CASRLSVASGRTDTQYF
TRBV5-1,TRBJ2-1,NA,CATHLGAGDEQFF
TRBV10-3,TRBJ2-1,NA,CAISEMGSSYNEQFF
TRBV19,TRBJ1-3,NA,CASIKKGGSDRNTIYF
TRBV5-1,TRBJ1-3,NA,CASSLTGPGNTIYF
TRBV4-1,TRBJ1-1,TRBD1,CASSQDRGFEAFF
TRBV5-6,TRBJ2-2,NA,CASSFGGATGELFF
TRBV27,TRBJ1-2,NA,CASSSFANYGYTF
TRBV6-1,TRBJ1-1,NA,CASSVHRSTEAFF
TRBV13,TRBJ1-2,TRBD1,CASSLGAGGLNYGYTF
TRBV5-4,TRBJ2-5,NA,CASSLAGFEGTQYF
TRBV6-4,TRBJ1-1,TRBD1,CASSIEGASTEAFF
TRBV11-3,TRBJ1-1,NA,CASSLVSETEAFF
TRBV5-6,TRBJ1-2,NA,CASSRDFYYTF
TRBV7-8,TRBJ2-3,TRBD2,CASSLEAGSTDTQYF
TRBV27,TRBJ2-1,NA,CASSLGTLHGNEQFF
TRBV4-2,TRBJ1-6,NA,CASSQDQSSTDSPLHF
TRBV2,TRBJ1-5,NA,CASSRGGSGNQPQHF
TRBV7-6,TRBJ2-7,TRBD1,CASSFGTGIYEQYF
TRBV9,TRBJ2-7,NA,CASSVSGGWSYEQYF
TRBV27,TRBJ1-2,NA,CASSFHSGYGYTF
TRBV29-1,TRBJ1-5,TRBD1,CSVGGDRGMFWGQPQHF
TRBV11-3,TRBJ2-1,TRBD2,CASSFSGNEQFF
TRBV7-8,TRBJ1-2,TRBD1,CASRQLTGTGGHYGYTF
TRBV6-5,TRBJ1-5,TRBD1,CASSTGQASNQPQHF
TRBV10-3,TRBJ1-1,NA,CASRETRRSEAFF
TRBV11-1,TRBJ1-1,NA,CASSVMQGGAFF
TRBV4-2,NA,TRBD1,CASSQDRGSSYEQYF
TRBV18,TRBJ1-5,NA,CASSPNRDQPQHF
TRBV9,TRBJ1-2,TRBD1,CASSPSGTAAYGYTF
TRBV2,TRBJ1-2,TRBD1,CARGGQSYGYTF
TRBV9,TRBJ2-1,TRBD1,CASSLHTGQVYNEQFF
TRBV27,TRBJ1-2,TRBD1,CASSPPGQGADYGYTF
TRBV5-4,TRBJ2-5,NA,CASHERSETQYF
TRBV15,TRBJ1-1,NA,CATSNQANTEAFF
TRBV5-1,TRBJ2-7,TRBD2,CASRLAGGHQYF
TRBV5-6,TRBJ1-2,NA,CASSLPPFIDYTF
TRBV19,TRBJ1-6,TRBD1,CASGQGASPLHF
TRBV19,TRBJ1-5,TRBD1,CASSIVSGGWNQPQHF
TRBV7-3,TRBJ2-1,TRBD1,CASSTGDEQFF
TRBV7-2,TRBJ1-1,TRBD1,CASSRGPGRSEAFF
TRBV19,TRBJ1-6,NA,CASSVTGYDSPLHF
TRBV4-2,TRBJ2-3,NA,CASSQVFEASGTDTQYF
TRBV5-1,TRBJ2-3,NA,CASSFEFLTDTQYF
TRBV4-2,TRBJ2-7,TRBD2,CASSQDGSGSSYEQYF
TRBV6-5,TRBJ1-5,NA,CASSPVVSQPQHF
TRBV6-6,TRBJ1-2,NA,CASSYSPGSWGYTF
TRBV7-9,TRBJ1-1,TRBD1,CASSAPGQGVGNTEAFF
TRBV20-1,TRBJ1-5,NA,CSVGDTQAQHF